The rows below give T cell receptor beta chains drawn from one sample of a study of blood T cell repertoires in COVID-19. TCRdb keeps only in-frame clones here, not all; method: immunoSEQ multiplex PCR. The repertoire includes over 150,000 clones, around 79% of them detected once, and approximately 27% sits in the top ten. Sequencing input: peripheral blood. The receptors were gathered from a woman in her 70s with acute or convalescent COVID-19. CDR3s include the opening cysteine and the closing phenylalanine or tryptophan. A D gene is named only where the DNA matches it firmly. The size of a clone is reported for some rows only, either as once, few or many, or as a class for expanded clones.

NA	TRBV2	TRBJ1-5	TRBD1	TGTGCCAGCAGTGAATCGACAGGGGGCGGTCAGCCCCAGCATTTT	CASSESTGGGQPQHF
once	TRBV2	TRBJ2-2	TRBD2	TGTGCCAGCAGTGGGTGGACTAGCGGGCGGAACACCGGGGAGCTGTTTTTT	CASSGWTSGRNTGELFF
NA	TRBV6-4	TRBJ1-6	NA	TGTGCCAGCAGTGCCGACCGGGACACGTATTCACCCCTCCACTTT	CASSADRDTYSPLHF
NA	TRBV2	TRBJ1-4	NA	TGTGCCAGCACCGGGACTTCAACTAATGAAAAACTGTTTTTT	CASTGTSTNEKLFF
NA	TRBV19	TRBJ2-1	NA	TGTGCCAGTAGTCAACTGGGCCATGAGCAGTTCTTC	CASSQLGHEQFF
NA	TRBV6-5	TRBJ2-1	TRBD2	TGTGCCAGCAGTTCCGGGACTAGCGGTCACAATGAGCAGTTCTTC	CASSSGTSGHNEQFF
once	TRBV7-2	TRBJ1-2	NA	TGTGCCAGCAGCTTATCCCGGGACACTGGTCGCTACACCTTC	CASSLSRDTGRYTF
NA	TRBV10-3	TRBJ2-7	NA	TGTGCCACCTCAAGGGGCACACAGGACGAGCAGTACTTC	CATSRGTQDEQYF
NA	TRBV5-1	TRBJ2-7	NA	TGCGCCAGCAGCTTGGAACAGGGTTCGTTCGAGCAGTACTTC	CASSLEQGSFEQYF
NA	TRBV6-4	TRBJ1-2	TRBD1	TGTGCCAGCAGAGGACAGGGGGTTGGTGGCTACACCTTC	CASRGQGVGGYTF
once	TRBV19	TRBJ1-1	NA	TGTGCCAGTAGCAGGACAGCTCGCCTAATTGAAGCTTTCTTT	CASSRTARLIEAFF
once	TRBV19	TRBJ2-2	TRBD2	TGTGCCAGTAGTAAGCCTAGCGGGAGGTCCCACACCGGGGAGCTGTTTTTT	CASSKPSGRSHTGELFF
few	TRBV6-4	TRBJ1-2	NA	TGTGCCAGCAGTGACACCCCGATCCCAGGGTTCGGTGGCTACACCTTC	CASSDTPIPGFGGYTF
NA	TRBV7-9	TRBJ2-5	TRBD1	TGTGCCAGCAGCCCGGACAGGGCCCTCCAAGAGACCCAGTACTTC	CASSPDRALQETQYF
many	TRBV7-3	TRBJ2-1	TRBD1	TGTGCCAGCAGACCCAACAGGGGATCAAACAATGAGCAGTTCTTC	CASRPNRGSNNEQFF
NA	TRBV7-6	TRBJ2-7	TRBD1	TGTGCCAGCAGCCCCGAAGATGGGCAGACAGGGCAGGCCCCCTACGAGCAGTACTTC	CASSPEDGQTGQAPYEQYF
NA	TRBV4-1	TRBJ2-7	TRBD1	TGCGCCAGCAGCCCTCCCGCAGAGGGGGCGGACCTTCGTGAGCAGTACTTC	CASSPPAEGADLREQYF
NA	TRBV5-4	TRBJ2-6	NA	TGTGCCAGCAGCCCCCGGTTATATGGGGCCAACGTCCTGACTTTC	CASSPRLYGANVLTF
NA	TRBV10-3	TRBJ1-2	TRBD1	TGTGCCATCAGTGAAGACAGGGTTAATGGCTACACCTTC	CAISEDRVNGYTF
NA	TRBV4-1	TRBJ2-1	TRBD1	TGCGCCAGCAGCCAACAAATTACAGGGGTCAATGAGCAGTTCTTC	CASSQQITGVNEQFF
NA	TRBV5-1	TRBJ2-5	TRBD2	TGCGCCAGCAGGTCCGCTAGCGGAAGCCAAGAGACCCAGTACTTC	CASRSASGSQETQYF
NA	TRBV5-1	TRBJ1-4	NA	TGCGCCAGCAGCTTATCAGGAAACTTTGAAAAACTGTTTTTT	CASSLSGNFEKLFF
NA	TRBV3-1/TRBV3-2	TRBJ1-2	NA	TGTGCCAGCAGCCACAGGGCACATGGCTACACCTTC	CASSHRAHGYTF
NA	TRBV28	TRBJ1-6	TRBD1	TGTGCCAGCAGTTCCGGGACAGGGTTGAATTCACCCCTCCACTTT	CASSSGTGLNSPLHF
NA	TRBV7-9	TRBJ2-2	TRBD2	TGTGCCAGCAGCCTGCTAGCGGGAGGACCCGGGGAGCTGTTTTTT	CASSLLAGGPGELFF
NA	TRBV19	TRBJ2-3	NA	TGTGCCAGTAGTATCGGGGGAACAGATACGCAGTATTTT	CASSIGGTDTQYF